This TCR beta chain was sequenced in a study of regulatory T cells in long-lasting Graves disease. Study-level findings and limits: Persistent disease preferred TRBV28, TRBJ1-2 and TRBJ2-5.

Relying on iRepertoire HTBI primers and Arm-PCR of CDR3 regions, the team built TCR beta libraries. Authors' analysis steps: Samples jointly harbored 60 to 70 TRBV and 14 TRBJ segments. In TCRdb, the multiplex PCR reads were re-called with MiXCR into one record per CDR3 protein. TCRdb, not the original authors, processed these V and J calls. The repertoire includes around 480,000 distinct CDR3 sequences, more than 15% of them detected once, and roughly 25% sits in the top ten. The CDR3 is made up of 16 amino acids. The V end was cut by 5 bases, the J end by 2 bases, with 18 bases between. Germline lookup yields CDR1 MGHRA and CDR2 YSYEKL. This clonotype was seen many times. What it binds is not known. The sample's time point: newly diagnosed GD, antithyroid drugs for less than 3 months. From PBMCs, RNA was extracted and then used to make the TCR library. Tubes containing EDTA received around 9.9 milliliters of drawn peripheral blood.

The sample also formed part of further work on T cells in Graves' hyperthyroidism and ophthalmopathy.

The sequencing here drew on peripheral blood mononuclear cells (PBMCs), taken at new diagnosis, from a patient treated with antithyroid drugs. The chain recombines TRBV4-1 with TRBJ1-2; D is possibly TRBD1 (6 bases). The sequence was obtained from a woman aged 35-65 years with Graves disease. The CDR3 loop is CASSAQGRSLNYGYTF. CDR3 coding DNA: TGCGCCAGCAGCGCTCAGGGGAGAAGTCTAAACTATGGCTACACCTTC.